These 24 T cell receptor beta chains share one sample of origin, sequenced in a study of CD8 T cells in ankylosing spondylitis. Their target antigens are unknown. TCRdb re-derived calls from the 5' RACE reads in MiXCR, one entry per CDR3 protein. The top ten clones hold less than 0.65% of a sample with hundreds of thousands of distinct CDR3 sequences, about an eighth of them seen once. Broader study findings: Seemingly characteristic of ankylosing spondylitis blood was a TCR beta motif consisting of 7 or 8 highly homologous variants.

The sequenced material came from blood, either unsorted or a sorted T cell fraction (not recorded which). The source of these receptors is a male donor with ankylosing spondylitis.

This chain connects TRBV10-3 to TRBJ2-2; 7 nucleotides align to TRBD1. The germline V gene has CDR1 ENHRY and CDR2 SYGVKD. The CDR3 contains 20 residues. The ends lost 1 base at V and 4 bases at J; junction bases unmatched: 18. The CDR3 is CAISEFPRQAPRQGTGELFF. The CDR3, as DNA: TGTGCCATCAGTGAGTTCCCCAGACAGGCCCCACGACAGGGCACCGGGGAGCTGTTTTTT.

The sample holds many counts of this clonotype. The chain joins TRBV20-1 to TRBJ1-2; D remains ambiguous. Per the germline V gene, CDR1 is DFQATT and CDR2 is SNEGSKA (reference sequence). V was clipped by 1 base and J by 5 bases, with 8 bases between them. CDR3 length equals 12 residues. The CDR3 reads CSARVKQYGYTF. The CDR3 nucleotides read TGCAGTGCTAGAGTAAAACAGTATGGCTACACCTTC.

V gene TRBV20-1 combines with J gene TRBJ1-1; unclear D gene. Germline V lookup: CDR1 DFQATT, CDR2 SNEGSKA (reference sequence). V shed 4 bases and J shed 8 bases, with 14 bases lying between them. The CDR3 contains 12 residues. The CDR3 region is CSAIGQAWEAFF. The CDR3 region has the DNA TGCAGTGCTATTGGCCAAGCCTGGGAAGCTTTCTTT.

A word on this clonotype: A much larger clonotype is one base distant, so this may be a read error. The V and J genes are TRBV28 and TRBJ1-3; 7 bases line up with TRBD1. The germline V gene has CDR1 MDHEN and CDR2 SYDVKM. The trim removed 6 bases at V and 7 bases at J, leaving 6 bases unmatched. The CDR3 runs to 13 residues. CDR3 amino acids: CASRTGTVNTIYF. CDR3 DNA: TGTGCCAGCAGAACCGGGACAGTGAACACCATATATTTT. Supplemented by reference TRBV28 and TRBJ1-3, the full variable domain reads DVKVTQSSRYLVKRTGEKVFLECVQDMDHENMFWYRQDPGLGLRLIYFSYDVKMKEKGDIPEGYSVSREKKERFSLILESASTNQTSMYLCASRTGTVNTIYFGEGSWLTVV.

This chain uses TRBV19 with TRBJ2-2; D is perhaps TRBD1 or TRBD2 (5 bases each). CDR1 and CDR2 (germline): LNHDA, SQIVND (reference sequence). CDR3 length equals 13 residues. V lost 7 bases and J 7 bases, leaving 13 bases between the germline ends. In DNA form, the CDR3 reads TGTGCCAGTAATGGGGGAGCGGACGGGGAGCTGTTTTTT. Translated, it gives CASNGGADGELFF.

This clonotype was counted only a few times. The chain couples TRBV10-3 to TRBJ2-6, with D uncertain. The length of the CDR3 is 16 residues. Germline CDR1 reads ENHRY; CDR2 reads SYGVKD. Trimming removed 2 bases at V and 2 bases at J, with 10 bases between. The CDR3 DNA reads as TGTGCCATCAGTGAGGTGAAGGCGGCTGGGGCCAACGTCCTGACTTTC. Encoded protein: CAISEVKAAGANVLTF.

Worth noting for this clonotype: With a much larger clone just one base away, this may be a read error. Here the CDR3 reads CATRDGPRSYEQYF. The CDR3 region has the DNA TGTGCCACCCGGGACGGCCCAAGATCCTACGAGCAGTACTTC. The J gene is TRBJ2-7, the V gene TRBV12-3 or TRBV12-4; possibly TRBD1 or TRBD2 for D (5 bases each). Trimming left V 10 bases short and J 1 base short, with 17 bases between. CDR3 length equals 14 residues.

Many counts were recorded for this clonotype. The chain uses TRBV20-1 and TRBJ1-6, with unresolved D. The CDR3 extends over 11 amino acids. Germline CDR1 reads DFQATT; CDR2 reads SNEGSKA (reference sequence). The germline V and J ends were trimmed by 3 bases and 11 bases, with 8 bases remaining between them. In DNA form, the CDR3 reads TGCAGTGCTAGCTCCTCCGCACCCCTCCACTTT. Translation gives CSASSSAPLHF.

This clonotype occurred a few times. V usage is TRBV7-2 and J usage is TRBJ2-3; TRBD1 aligns across 9 bases. Germline lookup yields CDR1 SGHTA and CDR2 FQGNSA. The length of the CDR3 is 17 residues. The trim removed 1 base at V and 4 bases at J, leaving 9 bases unmatched. The CDR3 loop reads CASSLVPGQGVSDTQYF. The CDR3, as DNA: TGTGCCAGCAGCTTAGTCCCGGGACAGGGAGTGTCAGATACGCAGTATTTT.

V is TRBV28 and J is TRBJ1-2; D unresolved. The CDR3 is made up of 15 amino acids. Trimming took 3 bases from V and 8 from J, leaving 19 bases between them. The germline V gene encodes CDR1 MDHEN and CDR2 SYDVKM. The CDR3 here is CASSLLALGWEGYTF. The DNA of the CDR3 is TGTGCCAGCAGTTTGTTGGCCTTGGGCTGGGAAGGCTACACCTTC.

The chain joins TRBV6-2 or TRBV6-3 to TRBJ2-5; 7 bases are a match to TRBD2. V shed 3 bases and J 0 bases; nucleotides not matched to a gene: 4. The V gene's germline CDR1 is MNHEY and CDR2 SVGEGT. This CDR3 has 15 amino acids. The CDR3 protein is CASSYRTSNQETQYF. CDR3 sequence (DNA): TGTGCCAGCAGTTATAGGACTAGTAACCAAGAGACCCAGTACTTC.

This clonotype was counted a few times. This rearrangement joins TRBV7-2 to TRBJ2-2; D ambiguous. CDR3 length equals 12 residues. Germline CDR1 is SGHTA and CDR2 is FQGNSA. The ends were cut back, 3 bases at V and 8 bases at J, with 7 bases in the middle. Here the CDR3 DNA reads TGTGCCAGCAGCTTCGACCTGGGGGAGCTGTTTTTT. Translated, it gives CASSFDLGELFF.

This clonotype showed up just a few times. The J gene is TRBJ2-7, the V gene TRBV5-5, with TRBD2 identical over 8 bases. CDR3 length: 14 amino acids. Trimming removed 4 bases from V and 3 bases from J; junction bases left unmatched: 6. CDR1 SGHKS and CDR2 YYEKEE come from the germline V gene (reference sequence). CDR3 sequence reads: CASSLGRAFYEQYF. DNA of the CDR3: TGTGCCAGCAGCCTCGGGAGGGCTTTCTACGAGCAGTACTTC.

This clonotype was observed a handful of times. The chain carries TRBV9 and TRBJ2-3; D is unresolved. The CDR3 has 15 residues. V lost 0 bases and J 2 bases, leaving 10 bases between the germline ends. Germline assignment: CDR1 SGDLS and CDR2 YYNGEE. In DNA form, the CDR3 reads TGTGCCAGCAGCGTAGGTGGTTGGACCACAGATACGCAGTATTTT. As protein: CASSVGGWTTDTQYF.

This clonotype turned up a few times. The chain has TRBV19 and TRBJ2-1; 8 nucleotides agree with TRBD2. The germline CDR1 and CDR2 sequences are LNHDA and SQIVND (reference sequence). The trim removed 6 bases at V and 9 bases at J, leaving 10 bases unmatched. The CDR3 covers 14 residues. The CDR3 DNA follows: TGTGCCAGTAGGAGGCACGGACTAGCCGGTGAGCAGTTCTTC. This gives the protein CASRRHGLAGEQFF.

In the case of this clonotype: Just one base apart from a much larger clone, this may be a read error. The CDR3 protein is CDSSLVSLNSYEQYF. The CDR3 nucleotides read TGTGACAGCAGCTTGGTGAGTCTCAACTCCTACGAGCAGTACTTC. The chain joins TRBV5-5 to TRBJ2-7, with no clear D. The germline gives CDR1 SGHKS, CDR2 YYEKEE (reference sequence). This CDR3 contains 15 residues.

CDR3 DNA: TGTGCCAGCTCGTGGACAGGGACTAACTATGGCTACACCTTC. Protein: CASSWTGTNYGYTF. The chain is built from TRBV18 and TRBJ1-2; 8 bases align to TRBD1. CDR3 length: 14 amino acids. Germline lookup yields CDR1 KGHSH and CDR2 LQKENI. After removal of 6 bases from V and 0 bases from J, the junction contained 3 bases not matched to a gene.

There are a few counts of this clonotype. The J gene is TRBJ2-7, the V gene TRBV6-2 or TRBV6-3, with TRBD1 matching 10 bases. The CDR3 spans 15 residues. CDR1 and CDR2 (germline): MNHEY, SVGEGT. Losses at the gene ends were 4 bases for V and 2 bases for J; bases not matched to a gene: 5. This chain's CDR3 is CASSFPDRGTYEQYF. As DNA, the CDR3 is TGTGCCAGCAGTTTTCCGGACAGGGGGACCTACGAGCAGTACTTC.

The V and J genes are TRBV12-3 or TRBV12-4 and TRBJ2-3; 8 nucleotides line up with TRBD2. This CDR3 comprises 15 residues. V was clipped by 5 bases and J by 4 bases; unmatched bases: 8. Here the CDR3 reads CASSHPGGIADTQYF. Written as DNA, the CDR3 is TGTGCCAGCAGTCACCCGGGGGGGATCGCAGATACGCAGTATTTT.

This clonotype was found a few times. The rearrangement uses TRBV28 and TRBJ2-5, with D unclear. The CDR3 has 15 amino acids. Germline V gene lookup returns CDR1 MDHEN and CDR2 SYDVKM. Trimming stripped 2 bases from V and 1 base from J, with 11 bases between. CDR3 bases: TGTGCCAGCAGTTTAGGTAGGGCAGGCCAAGAGACCCAGTACTTC. Encoded protein: CASSLGRAGQETQYF.

This clonotype was observed many times. CDR3 protein: CASSREGTNEKLFF. The CDR3 DNA is TGCGCCAGCAGCCGAGAAGGCACTAATGAAAAACTGTTTTTT. The chain uses TRBV4-3 and TRBJ1-4, with D unresolved. V was pared by 4 bases and J by 2 bases, with 8 bases between. The CDR3 length is 14 residues. The germline CDR1 and CDR2 sequences are LGHNA and YSLEER.

This chain joins TRBV20-1 and TRBJ1-2; TRBD1 matches 7 bases. The CDR3 spans 13 residues. Germline loops: CDR1 DFQATT, CDR2 SNEGSKA (reference sequence). The trim removed 3 bases at V and 1 base at J, leaving 2 bases unmatched. Written as DNA, the CDR3 is TGCAGTGCTAGCACAGGGGTTAACTATGGCTACACCTTC. This gives the protein CSASTGVNYGYTF.

V gene TRBV20-1 combines with J gene TRBJ2-7, with 9 nucleotides matching TRBD2. This CDR3 contains 15 residues. The V gene end was trimmed by 3 bases and the J gene end by 4 bases; junction bases not matched to a gene: 10. Germline V gene lookup returns CDR1 DFQATT and CDR2 SNEGSKA (reference sequence). The CDR3 DNA reads TGCAGTGCTAGGGCTAGCGGGGCCTGGGGTTACGAGCAGTACTTC. Encoded protein: CSARASGAWGYEQYF.

The chain is built from TRBV20-1 and TRBJ1-2; D not resolved. This CDR3 region has 15 residues. V lost 1 base and J 1 base, leaving 13 bases between the germline ends. Germline-derived CDR1 and CDR2 are DFQATT and SNEGSKA (reference sequence). The CDR3 DNA is TGCAGTGCTAGAGCCGATGGGGTGGGTAACTATGGCTACACCTTC. Protein product: CSARADGVGNYGYTF.